The sequence of this T cell receptor beta chain was determined in a study of T cell repertoires in cytomegalovirus infection. Looking at the study overall: Recently identified HLA-C-restricted and well-studied HLA-B-restricted CMV epitopes were used.

Trimming shortened V by 4 bases and J by 0 bases, and 7 bases separated the two germline ends. Per the germline V gene, CDR1 is MNHNS and CDR2 is SASEGT. The CDR3 spans 14 residues. TCRdb reanalysed the reads using MiXCR and keeps one entry per CDR3 protein. The data show some 700,000 distinct CDR3 sequences, roughly 33% seen once. Concerning this clonotype: Antigen: not known.

This receptor was identified in a human donor in good health (CMV status not recorded). Some clones in this sample may be carry-over from other donors' samples. Specimen: cultured PBMCs, collected from culture after CMV antigen stimulation. The V gene is TRBV6-1, the J gene TRBJ1-3; D unclear. CDR3: CASSASASGNTIYF. CDR3 nucleotide sequence: TGTGCCAGCAGTGCATCGGCCTCTGGAAACACCATATATTTT.